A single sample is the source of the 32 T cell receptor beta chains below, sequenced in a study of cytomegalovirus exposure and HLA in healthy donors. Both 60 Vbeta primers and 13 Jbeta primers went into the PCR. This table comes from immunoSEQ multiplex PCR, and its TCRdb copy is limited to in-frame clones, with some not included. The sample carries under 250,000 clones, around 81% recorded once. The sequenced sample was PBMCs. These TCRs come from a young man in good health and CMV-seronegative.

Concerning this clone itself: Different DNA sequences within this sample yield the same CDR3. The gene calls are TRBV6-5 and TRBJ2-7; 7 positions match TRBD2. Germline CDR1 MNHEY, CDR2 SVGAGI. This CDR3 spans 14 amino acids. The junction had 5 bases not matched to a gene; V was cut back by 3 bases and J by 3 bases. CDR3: CASSYSGGSYEQYF. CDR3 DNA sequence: TGTGCCAGCAGTTATTCCGGCGGGAGCTACGAGCAGTACTTC.

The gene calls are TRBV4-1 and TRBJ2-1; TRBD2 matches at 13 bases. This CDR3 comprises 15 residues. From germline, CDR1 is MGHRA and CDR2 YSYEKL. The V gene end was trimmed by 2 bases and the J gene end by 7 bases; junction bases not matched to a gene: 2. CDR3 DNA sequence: TGCGCCAGCAGCCAATTGACTAGCGGGAGGAATGAGCAGTTCTTC. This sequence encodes CASSQLTSGRNEQFF.

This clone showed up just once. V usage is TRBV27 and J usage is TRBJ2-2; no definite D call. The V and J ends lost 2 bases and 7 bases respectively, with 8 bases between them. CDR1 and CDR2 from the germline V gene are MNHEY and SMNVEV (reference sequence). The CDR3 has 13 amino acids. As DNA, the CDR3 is TGTGCCAGCAGTTTACTATCCAACGGGGAGCTGTTTTTT. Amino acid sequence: CASSLLSNGELFF.

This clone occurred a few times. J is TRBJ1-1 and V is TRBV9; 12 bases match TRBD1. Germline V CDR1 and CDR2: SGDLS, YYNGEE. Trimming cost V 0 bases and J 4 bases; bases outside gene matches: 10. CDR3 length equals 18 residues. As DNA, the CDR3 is TGTGCCAGCAGCGTAGTCCCGGGACAGGGGGCTGGGTTCACTGAAGCTTTCTTT. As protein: CASSVVPGQGAGFTEAFF.

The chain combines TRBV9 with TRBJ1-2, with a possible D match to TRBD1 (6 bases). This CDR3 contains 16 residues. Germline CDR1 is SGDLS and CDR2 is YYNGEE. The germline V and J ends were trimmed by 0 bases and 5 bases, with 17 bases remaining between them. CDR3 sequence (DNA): TGTGCCAGCAGCGTAGCGGCAGGGACACCGGGATATGGCTACACCTTC. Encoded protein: CASSVAAGTPGYGYTF.

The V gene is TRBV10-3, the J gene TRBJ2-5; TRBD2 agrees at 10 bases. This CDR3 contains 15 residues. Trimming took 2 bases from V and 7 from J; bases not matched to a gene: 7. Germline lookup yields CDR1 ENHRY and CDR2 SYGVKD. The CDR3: CAISEGLAVAGTQYF. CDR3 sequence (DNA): TGTGCCATCAGTGAGGGACTAGCGGTAGCGGGGACCCAGTACTTC.

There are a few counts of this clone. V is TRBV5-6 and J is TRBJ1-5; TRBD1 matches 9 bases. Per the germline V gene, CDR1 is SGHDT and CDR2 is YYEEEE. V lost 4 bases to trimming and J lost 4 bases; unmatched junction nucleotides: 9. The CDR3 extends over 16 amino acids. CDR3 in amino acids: CASSKDRGIGNQPQHF. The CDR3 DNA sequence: TGTGCCAGCAGCAAGGACAGGGGAATTGGAAATCAGCCCCAGCATTTT.

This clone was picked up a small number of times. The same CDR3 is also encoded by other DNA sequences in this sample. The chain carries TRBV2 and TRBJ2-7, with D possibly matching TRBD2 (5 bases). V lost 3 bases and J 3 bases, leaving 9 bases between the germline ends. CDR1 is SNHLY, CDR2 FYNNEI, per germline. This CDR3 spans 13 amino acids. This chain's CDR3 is CASSDSGNYEQYF. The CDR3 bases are TGTGCCAGCAGTGATTCGGGGAACTACGAGCAGTACTTC.

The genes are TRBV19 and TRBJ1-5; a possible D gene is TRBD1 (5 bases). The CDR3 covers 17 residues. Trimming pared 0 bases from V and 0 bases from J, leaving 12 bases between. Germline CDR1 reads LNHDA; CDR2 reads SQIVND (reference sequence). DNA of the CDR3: TGTGCCAGTAGTATAGAACGACAGCCCTATAGCAATCAGCCCCAGCATTTT. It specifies CASSIERQPYSNQPQHF.

The CDR3 DNA sequence: TGTGCCAGCAGTGAAGGGCAGGGGGCTCGGAGCACTGAAGCTTTCTTT. Translated, it gives CASSEGQGARSTEAFF. The chain recombines TRBV2 with TRBJ1-1; 8 bases align to TRBD1. The CDR3 length is 16 residues. The V gene's germline CDR1 is SNHLY and CDR2 FYNNEI. J gave up 4 bases and V 1 base, and 8 bases lay outside the gene matches.

Here the CDR3 reads CASRGGLEPQHF. The DNA of the CDR3 is TGTGCCAGCCGGGGGGGGTTGGAGCCCCAGCATTTT. This chain joins TRBV27 and TRBJ1-5, with a possible D match to TRBD1 (5 bases). Germline CDR1 reads MNHEY; CDR2 reads SMNVEV (reference sequence). The CDR3 loop spans 12 amino acids. Trimming pared 8 bases from V and 8 bases from J, leaving 13 bases between.

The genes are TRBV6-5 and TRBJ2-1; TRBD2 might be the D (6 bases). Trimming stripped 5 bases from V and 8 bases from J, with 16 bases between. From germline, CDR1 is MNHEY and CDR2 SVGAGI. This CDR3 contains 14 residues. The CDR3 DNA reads TGTGCCAGCAGTCCTGGTCGGGAGTTCTATGAGCAGTTCTTC. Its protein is CASSPGREFYEQFF.

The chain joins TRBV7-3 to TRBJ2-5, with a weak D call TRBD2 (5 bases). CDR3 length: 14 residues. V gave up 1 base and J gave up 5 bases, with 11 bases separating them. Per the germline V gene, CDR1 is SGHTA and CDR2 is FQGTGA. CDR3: CASSLNEGGETQYF. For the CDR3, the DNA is TGTGCCAGCAGCTTAAATGAGGGCGGGGAGACCCAGTACTTC. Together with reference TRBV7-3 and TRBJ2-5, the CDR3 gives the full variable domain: GAGVSQTPSNKVTEKGKYVELRCDPISGHTALYWYRQSLGQGPEFLIYFQGTGAADDSGLPNDRFFAVRPEGSVSTLKIQRTERGDSAVYLCASSLNEGGETQYFGPGTRLLVL.

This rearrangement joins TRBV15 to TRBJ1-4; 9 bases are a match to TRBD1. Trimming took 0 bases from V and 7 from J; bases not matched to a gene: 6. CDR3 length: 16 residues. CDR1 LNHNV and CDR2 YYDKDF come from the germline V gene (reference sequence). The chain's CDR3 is CATSRDARTGAEKLFF. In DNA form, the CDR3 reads TGTGCCACCAGCAGAGATGCGAGGACAGGGGCTGAAAAACTGTTTTTT.

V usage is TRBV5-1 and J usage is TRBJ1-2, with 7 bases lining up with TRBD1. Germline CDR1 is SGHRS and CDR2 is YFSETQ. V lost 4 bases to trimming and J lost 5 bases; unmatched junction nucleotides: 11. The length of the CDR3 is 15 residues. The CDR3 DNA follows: TGCGCCAGCAGCCGCACCGGGACAGAAGTTTATGGCTACACCTTC. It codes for CASSRTGTEVYGYTF. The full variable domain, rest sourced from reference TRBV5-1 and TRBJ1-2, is KAGVTQTPRYLIKTRGQQVTLSCSPISGHRSVSWYQQTPGQGLQFLFEYFSETQRNKGNFPGRFSGRQFSNSRSEMNVSTLELGDSALYLCASSRTGTEVYGYTFGSGTRLTVV.

For the CDR3, the DNA is TGCGCCAGCAGCCAAGAGCCTCTGGGGGACTCCTCAAACTATGGCTACACCTTC. It codes for CASSQEPLGDSSNYGYTF. The chain has TRBV4-1 and TRBJ1-2; TRBD1 might be the D (5 bases). Germline CDR1 MGHRA, CDR2 YSYEKL. V lost 0 bases and J 2 bases, leaving 19 bases between the germline ends. The CDR3 sequence is 18 residues long.

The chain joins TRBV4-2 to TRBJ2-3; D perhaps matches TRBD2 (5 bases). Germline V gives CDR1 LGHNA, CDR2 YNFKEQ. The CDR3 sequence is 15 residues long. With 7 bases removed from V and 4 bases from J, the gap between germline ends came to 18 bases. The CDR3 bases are TGTGCCAGCATGCCCGTTGGAGGAAGGGCAGATACGCAGTATTTT. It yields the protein CASMPVGGRADTQYF.

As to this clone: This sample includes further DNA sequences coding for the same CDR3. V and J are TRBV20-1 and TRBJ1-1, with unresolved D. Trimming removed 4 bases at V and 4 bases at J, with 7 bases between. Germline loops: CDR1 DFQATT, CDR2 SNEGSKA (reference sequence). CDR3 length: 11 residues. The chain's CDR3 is CSAIRVTEAFF. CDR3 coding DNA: TGCAGTGCTATACGGGTCACTGAAGCTTTCTTT.

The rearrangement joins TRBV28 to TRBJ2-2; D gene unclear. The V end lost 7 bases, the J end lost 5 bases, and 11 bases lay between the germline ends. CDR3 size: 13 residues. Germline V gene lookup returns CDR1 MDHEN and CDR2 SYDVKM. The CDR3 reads CASILHGTGELFF. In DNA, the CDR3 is TGTGCCAGCATCCTGCACGGTACCGGGGAGCTGTTTTTT.

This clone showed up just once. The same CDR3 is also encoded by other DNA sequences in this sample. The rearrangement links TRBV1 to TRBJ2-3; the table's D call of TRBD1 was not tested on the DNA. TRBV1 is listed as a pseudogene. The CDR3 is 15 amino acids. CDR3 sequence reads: CTSSPGTANTDTQYF. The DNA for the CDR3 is TGCACCAGCAGCCCCGGGACAGCGAACACAGATACACAGTATTTT.

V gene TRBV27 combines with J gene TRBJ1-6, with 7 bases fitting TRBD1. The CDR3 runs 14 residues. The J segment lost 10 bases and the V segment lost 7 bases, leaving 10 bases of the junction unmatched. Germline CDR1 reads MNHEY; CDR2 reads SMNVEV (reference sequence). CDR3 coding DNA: TGTGCCAGCACTAACGACAGGGTGCGGTCACCCCTCCACTTT. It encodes CASTNDRVRSPLHF.

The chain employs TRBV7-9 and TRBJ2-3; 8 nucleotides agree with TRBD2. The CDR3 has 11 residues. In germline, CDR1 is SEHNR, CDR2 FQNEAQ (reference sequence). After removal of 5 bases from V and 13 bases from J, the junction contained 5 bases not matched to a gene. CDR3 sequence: CASSTGTREYF. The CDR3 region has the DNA TGTGCCAGCAGCACCGGGACTAGGGAGTATTTT.

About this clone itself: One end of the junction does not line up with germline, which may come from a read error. Here the CDR3 reads CASSQGAALGPAPDTQYF. In DNA, the CDR3 is TGTGCCAGCAGCCAGGGGGCCGCCTTAGGGCCAGCCCCAGATACACAGTATTTT. The chain carries TRBV4-2 and TRBJ2-3; a possible D gene is TRBD1 (6 bases). The germline gives CDR1 LGHNA, CDR2 YNFKEQ. The CDR3 contains 18 residues.

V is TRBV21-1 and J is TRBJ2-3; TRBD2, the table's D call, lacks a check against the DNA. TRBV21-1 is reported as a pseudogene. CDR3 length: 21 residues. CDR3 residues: CASSKGWNSGRLGIHTDTQYF. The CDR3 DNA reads TGTGCCAGCAGCAAGGGGTGGAATAGCGGGAGGTTGGGAATACACACAGATACGCAGTATTTT.

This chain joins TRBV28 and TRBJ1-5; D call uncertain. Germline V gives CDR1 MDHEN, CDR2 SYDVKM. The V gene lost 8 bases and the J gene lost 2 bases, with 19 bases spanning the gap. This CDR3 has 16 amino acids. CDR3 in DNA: TGTGCCAGCGGAACTAACGGCGTGGGTGGCAATCAGCCCCAGCATTTT. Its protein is CASGTNGVGGNQPQHF.

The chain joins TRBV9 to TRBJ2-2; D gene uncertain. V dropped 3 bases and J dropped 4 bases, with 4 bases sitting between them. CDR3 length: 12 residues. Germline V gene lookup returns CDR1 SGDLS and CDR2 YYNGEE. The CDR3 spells CASSGSTGELFF. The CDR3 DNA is TGTGCCAGCAGCGGTAGCACCGGGGAGCTGTTTTTT.

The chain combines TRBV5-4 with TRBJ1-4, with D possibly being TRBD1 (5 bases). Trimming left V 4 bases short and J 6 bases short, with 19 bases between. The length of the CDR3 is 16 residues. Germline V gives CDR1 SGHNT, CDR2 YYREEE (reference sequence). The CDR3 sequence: CASSLDGAGWDEKLFF. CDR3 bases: TGTGCCAGCAGCCTGGATGGGGCAGGCTGGGATGAAAAACTGTTTTTT.

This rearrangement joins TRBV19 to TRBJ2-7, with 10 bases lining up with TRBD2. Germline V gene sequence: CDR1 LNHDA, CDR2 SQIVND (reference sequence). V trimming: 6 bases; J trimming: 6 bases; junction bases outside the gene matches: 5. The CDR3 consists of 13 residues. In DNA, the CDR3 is TGTGCCAGTAGCCTAGCGGGAGCCTTCGAGCAGTACTTC. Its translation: CASSLAGAFEQYF.

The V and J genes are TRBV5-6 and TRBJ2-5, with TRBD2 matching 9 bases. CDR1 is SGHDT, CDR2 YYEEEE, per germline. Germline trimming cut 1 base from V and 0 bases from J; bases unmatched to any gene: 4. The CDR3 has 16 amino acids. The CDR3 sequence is CASSLTSGGYQETQYF. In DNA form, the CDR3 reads TGTGCCAGCAGCTTGACAAGCGGGGGGTACCAAGAGACCCAGTACTTC.

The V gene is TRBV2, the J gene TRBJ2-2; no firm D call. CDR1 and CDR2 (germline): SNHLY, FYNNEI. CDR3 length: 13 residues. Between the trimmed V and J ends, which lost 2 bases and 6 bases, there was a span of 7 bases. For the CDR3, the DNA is TGTGCCAGCAGTGAAACGGCGGCCGGGGAGCTGTTTTTT. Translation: CASSETAAGELFF.

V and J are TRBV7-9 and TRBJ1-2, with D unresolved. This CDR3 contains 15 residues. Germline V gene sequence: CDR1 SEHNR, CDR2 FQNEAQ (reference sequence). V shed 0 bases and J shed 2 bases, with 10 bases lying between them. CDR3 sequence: CASSLAAGSNYGYTF. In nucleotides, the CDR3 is TGTGCCAGCAGCTTAGCCGCGGGGTCGAACTATGGCTACACCTTC.

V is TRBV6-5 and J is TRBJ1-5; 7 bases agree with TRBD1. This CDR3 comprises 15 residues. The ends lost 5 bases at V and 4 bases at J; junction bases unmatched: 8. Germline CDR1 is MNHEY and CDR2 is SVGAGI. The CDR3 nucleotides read TGTGCCAGCAGTCGCGGGACAGCTGGAAATCAGCCCCAGCATTTT. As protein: CASSRGTAGNQPQHF.